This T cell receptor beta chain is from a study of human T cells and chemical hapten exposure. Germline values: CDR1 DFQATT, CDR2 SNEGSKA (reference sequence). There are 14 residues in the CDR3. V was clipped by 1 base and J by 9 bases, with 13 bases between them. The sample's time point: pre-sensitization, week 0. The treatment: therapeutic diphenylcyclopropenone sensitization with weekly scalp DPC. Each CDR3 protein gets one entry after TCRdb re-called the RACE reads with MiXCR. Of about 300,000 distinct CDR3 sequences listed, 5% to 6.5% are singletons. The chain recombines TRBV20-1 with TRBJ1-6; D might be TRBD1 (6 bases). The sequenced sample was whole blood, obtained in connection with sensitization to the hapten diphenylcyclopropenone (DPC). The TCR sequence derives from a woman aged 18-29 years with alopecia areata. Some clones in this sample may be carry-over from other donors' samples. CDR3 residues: CSARGGAPGSPLHF. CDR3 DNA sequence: TGCAGTGCTAGAGGGGGGGCCCCGGGTTCACCCCTCCACTTT.